These 26 T cell receptor beta chains originate from one sample sequenced in a study of T cell changes during pregnancy in multiple sclerosis. Using immunoSEQ multiplex PCR, the repertoire was profiled, and TCRdb retains in-frame clones only, with some absent. The profile shows approximately 63,000 clones, 91% of them singletons. The starting material was peripheral blood, obtained after pregnancy. These receptor sequences come from a female donor in good health, enrolled as a control in a pregnancy study.

The chain recombines TRBV6-5 with TRBJ1-2; perhaps TRBD1 as D (5 bases). The length of the CDR3 is 13 residues. V gave up 10 bases and J gave up 3 bases, with 15 bases separating them. CDR1 is MNHEY and CDR2 is SVGAGI in the germline V gene. The chain's CDR3 is CATGDKGYYGYTF. CDR3 nucleotide sequence: TGTGCCACGGGGGATAAGGGATACTATGGCTACACCTTC.

J is TRBJ2-2 and V is TRBV25-1; tentative D call: TRBD1 (6 bases). This CDR3 comprises 14 residues. V gave up 3 bases and J gave up 7 bases, with 12 bases separating them. Germline CDR1 MGHDK, CDR2 SYGVNS. This CDR3 reads CASSEITGFGELFF. Here the CDR3 DNA reads TGTGCCAGCAGTGAGATTACAGGGTTCGGGGAGCTGTTTTTT.

V gene TRBV27 combines with J gene TRBJ1-3, with D possibly being TRBD1 (6 bases). From germline, CDR1 is MNHEY and CDR2 SMNVEV (reference sequence). Trimming removed 5 bases from V and 0 bases from J, with 14 bases in between. This CDR3 has 16 residues. CDR3 DNA: TGTGCCAGCAGTCGAAGTGGACAGACCTCTGGAAACACCATATATTTT. Its translation: CASSRSGQTSGNTIYF.

This sequence joins TRBV6-9 and TRBJ1-5; 8 bases fit TRBD1. The CDR3 contains 15 residues. The V segment lost 6 bases and the J segment 4 bases; nucleotides outside the gene matches: 8. Germline V CDR1 and CDR2: MNHGY, SVAAGI. CDR3 region: CASRTDRGLNQPQHF. The CDR3 DNA follows: TGTGCCAGCAGAACAGACAGGGGCCTAAATCAGCCCCAGCATTTT.

The chain combines TRBV23-1 with TRBJ1-5; TRBD1 is a possible D gene (5 bases). TRBV23-1 counts as an open reading frame of uncertain function. V gave up 4 bases and J gave up 1 base, with 14 bases separating them. CDR3 length: 16 amino acids. In nucleotides, the CDR3 is TGCGCCAGCAGTCTGGGGGACTCTTTAAGCAATCAGCCCCAGCATTTT. It encodes CASSLGDSLSNQPQHF.

This chain uses TRBV5-1 with TRBJ2-4, with a tentative D call TRBD1 (6 bases). V lost 6 bases and J lost 5, with 18 bases in between. CDR1 and CDR2 (germline): SGHRS, YFSETQ. The length of the CDR3 is 15 residues. CDR3 sequence reads: CASTKNRDTENIQYF. DNA of the CDR3: TGCGCCAGCACTAAAAACCGGGACACCGAAAACATTCAGTACTTC.

This rearrangement joins TRBV6-5 to TRBJ1-6; D is ambiguous. The CDR3 consists of 15 residues. The V gene lost 6 bases and the J gene lost 0 bases, with 9 bases spanning the gap. The germline V gene has CDR1 MNHEY and CDR2 SVGAGI. CDR3 region: CASSSTSSYNSPLHF. The CDR3 bases are TGTGCCAGCAGCTCCACCAGCTCCTATAATTCACCCCTCCACTTT.

The chain combines TRBV6-1 with TRBJ1-2; D may be TRBD1 (6 bases). This CDR3 has 14 residues. CDR1 MNHNS and CDR2 SASEGT come from the germline V gene. The V end was cut by 1 base, the J end by 2 bases, with 8 bases between. As DNA, the CDR3 is TGTGCCAGCAGTGAAGAGACAGGAAACTATGGCTACACCTTC. Its protein is CASSEETGNYGYTF.

V is TRBV14 and J is TRBJ2-7; the match to TRBD1 covers 7 bases. The germline gives CDR1 SGHDN, CDR2 FVKESK. The CDR3 has 15 amino acids. V was clipped by 4 bases and J by 3 bases; unmatched bases: 9. Here the CDR3 DNA reads TGTGCCAGCAGCCCATTAACAGGGGCCCACTACGAGCAGTACTTC. Residues: CASSPLTGAHYEQYF.

The chain's CDR3 is CASSTPGGHERDTQYF. DNA of the CDR3: TGTGCCAGCAGCACCCCGGGAGGGCATGAACGAGATACGCAGTATTTT. The chain links TRBV11-3 to TRBJ2-3, with TRBD2 matching over 8 bases. The CDR3 consists of 16 residues. V was clipped by 5 bases and J by 5 bases; unmatched bases: 12. Germline V gene lookup returns CDR1 SGHNT and CDR2 YENEEA. The variable domain in full, with the rest retrieved from reference TRBV11-3 and TRBJ2-3, is EAGVVQSPRYKIIEKKQPVAFWCNPISGHNTLYWYLQNLGQGPELLIRYENEEAVDDSQLPKDRFSAERLKGVDSTLKIQPAELGDSAVYLCASSTPGGHERDTQYFGPGTRLTVL.

This chain connects TRBV4-3 to TRBJ2-7; 11 bases map to TRBD1. Trimming took 1 base from V and 5 from J; bases not matched to a gene: 4. This CDR3 comprises 15 residues. The germline CDR1 and CDR2 sequences are LGHNA and YSLEER. The DNA of the CDR3 is TGCGCCAGCAGCCAAGGGACAGGGGGCTTCCACGAGCAGTACTTC. This gives the protein CASSQGTGGFHEQYF.

The chain recombines TRBV7-2 with TRBJ1-1; no reliable D call. Germline V lookup: CDR1 SGHTA, CDR2 FQGNSA. With 1 base removed from V and 1 base from J, the gap between germline ends came to 4 bases. This CDR3 spans 13 amino acids. DNA for the CDR3: TGTGCCAGCAGCTTAGTTAAGAACACTGAAGCTTTCTTT. It translates to CASSLVKNTEAFF.

The chain recombines TRBV2 with TRBJ2-2; no firm D call. Trimming took off 8 bases at V and 0 bases at J, with 13 bases between the two ends. CDR3 length: 15 residues. Germline CDR1 reads SNHLY; CDR2 reads FYNNEI. In DNA form, the CDR3 reads TGTGCCAGCTATCGCGGCAGTCCGAACACCGGGGAGCTGTTTTTT. Translating gives CASYRGSPNTGELFF.

In this sample, this clone turned up once. V usage is TRBV5-4 and J usage is TRBJ2-2; TRBD1 agrees at 7 bases. CDR3 length equals 16 residues. V lost 0 bases to trimming and J lost 2 bases; unmatched junction nucleotides: 4. CDR1 and CDR2 (germline): SGHNT, YYREEE (reference sequence). CDR3 coding DNA: TGTGCCAGCAGCTTGGAACAGGGGCCTAACACCGGGGAGCTGTTTTTT. This codes for CASSLEQGPNTGELFF.

This clone was found once. The CDR3 region has the DNA TGTGCCGTAGCCGGGGACTACGAGCAGTACTTC. Its translation is CAVAGDYEQYF. The chain recombines TRBV30 with TRBJ2-7; tentatively, D is TRBD2 (5 bases). Germline V gene data show CDR1 as GTSNPN and CDR2 as SVGIG (reference sequence). With 8 bases removed from V and 3 bases from J, the gap between germline ends came to 11 bases. The CDR3 runs 11 residues.

The V and J genes are TRBV27 and TRBJ1-1; possible D gene TRBD1, 5 bases. The V end was cut by 4 bases, the J end by 0 bases, with 15 bases between. Germline-derived CDR1 and CDR2 are MNHEY and SMNVEV (reference sequence). The CDR3 extends over 16 amino acids. CDR3 amino acids: CASSSPSQGMNTEAFF. The CDR3 DNA is TGTGCCAGCAGTTCCCCTAGTCAGGGCATGAACACTGAAGCTTTCTTT.

The V call is TRBV6-5, the J call TRBJ1-1, with D perhaps TRBD1 (6 bases). The CDR3 has 15 amino acids. The V end was cut by 5 bases, the J end by 0 bases, with 13 bases between. Germline CDR1 is MNHEY and CDR2 is SVGAGI. The CDR3 loop is CASSSGQPMNTEAFF. The DNA for the CDR3 is TGTGCCAGCAGTAGTGGACAGCCTATGAACACTGAAGCTTTCTTT.

This clone was counted between two and nine times. The chain is built from TRBV19 and TRBJ1-1; possible D gene TRBD1, 6 bases. CDR1 and CDR2 from the germline V gene are LNHDA and SQIVND (reference sequence). Between the trimmed V and J ends, which lost 5 bases and 3 bases, there was a span of 10 bases. The CDR3 extends over 13 amino acids. The CDR3 bases are TGTGCCAGTAGTGGGAACAGGGACACTGAAGCTTTCTTT. Its protein product is CASSGNRDTEAFF.

The chain uses TRBV11-1 and TRBJ2-1; 7 bases match TRBD2. V shed 5 bases and J 6 bases; nucleotides not matched to a gene: 19. The CDR3 loop spans 18 amino acids. Germline-derived CDR1 and CDR2 are SGHAT and FQDESV (reference sequence). The CDR3 protein is CASSTRTRPLSYGNEQFF. Written as DNA, the CDR3 is TGTGCCAGCAGCACACGGACTAGGCCACTTAGCTACGGCAATGAGCAGTTCTTC. The full variable domain, with the rest looked up from reference TRBV11-1 and TRBJ2-1, is EAEVAQSPRYKITEKSQAVAFWCDPISGHATLYWYRQILGQGPELLVQFQDESVVDDSQLPKDRFSAERLKGVDSTLKIQPAELGDSAMYLCASSTRTRPLSYGNEQFFGPGTRLTVL.

The chain carries TRBV7-2 and TRBJ1-3, with D hard to call. The CDR3 totals 14 residues. Trimming shortened V by 7 bases and J by 0 bases, and 10 bases separated the two germline ends. Looked up from germline, CDR1 is SGHTA and CDR2 is FQGNSA. This CDR3 is CASTQGDSGNTIYF. The CDR3 bases are TGTGCCAGCACCCAAGGAGACTCTGGAAACACCATATATTTT.

The chain joins TRBV6-4 to TRBJ1-2, with TRBD1 as a possible D gene (6 bases). CDR1 is MRHNA, CDR2 SNTAGT, per germline. This CDR3 has 13 amino acids. Trimming took off 2 bases at V and 8 bases at J, with 12 bases between the two ends. The CDR3 region has the DNA TGTGCCAGCAGTGACCAGGGGTCGGGAGGCTACACCTTC. This translates into CASSDQGSGGYTF.

The chain joins TRBV7-2 to TRBJ2-5, with 7 positions matching TRBD1. Germline values: CDR1 SGHTA, CDR2 FQGNSA. J gave up 5 bases and V 0 bases, and 6 bases lay outside the gene matches. This CDR3 spans 15 amino acids. This CDR3 reads CASSLATGDRETQYF. Here the CDR3 DNA reads TGTGCCAGCAGCTTAGCTACAGGGGACCGGGAGACCCAGTACTTC.

The chain joins TRBV7-2 to TRBJ1-1, with 8 bases matching TRBD1. Unmatched junction bases numbered 6, after V lost 5 bases and J lost 13 bases. This CDR3 is 11 amino acids long. Germline assignment: CDR1 SGHTA and CDR2 FQGNSA. CDR3 in DNA: TGTGCCAGCAGCAGAGGACAGGGAGGTTTCTTT. Protein sequence: CASSRGQGGFF.

Only a few counts were recorded for this clone. The V gene is TRBV7-2, the J gene TRBJ2-7, with TRBD1 identical over 7 bases. The V and J ends lost 4 bases and 1 base, in that order; junction bases with no gene match: 7. This CDR3 has 15 residues. Germline values: CDR1 SGHTA, CDR2 FQGNSA. Written as DNA, the CDR3 is TGTGCCAGCAGCTCCAGACAGGGCCTATCCTACGAGCAGTACTTC. Translation gives CASSSRQGLSYEQYF.

The chain couples TRBV20-1 to TRBJ2-1; D gene ambiguous. The CDR3 totals 11 residues. V was trimmed by 7 bases and J by 10 bases, leaving 14 bases between them. From germline, CDR1 is DFQATT and CDR2 SNEGSKA (reference sequence). CDR3 coding DNA: TGCAGTGTTGAGGCGACCCGGGAGCAGTTCTTC. Its translation is CSVEATREQFF.

In this sample, this clone turned up once. The V gene is TRBV5-4, the J gene TRBJ1-4; possibly TRBD1 for D (5 bases). This CDR3 region has 12 residues. Trimming removed 0 bases at V and 10 bases at J, with 7 bases between. Germline CDR1 reads SGHNT; CDR2 reads YYREEE (reference sequence). The CDR3 sequence: CASSLGGGKLFF. In DNA form, the CDR3 reads TGTGCCAGCAGCTTGGGGGGGGGAAAACTGTTTTTT. The variable domain in full, with the rest retrieved from reference TRBV5-4 and TRBJ1-4, is ETGVTQSPTHLIKTRGQQVTLRCSSQSGHNTVSWYQQALGQGPQFIFQYYREEENGRGNFPPRFSGLQFPNYSSELNVNALELDDSALYLCASSLGGGKLFFGSGTQLSVL.